Listed below are T cell receptor beta chains from one sample, sequenced in a study of shared clonotypes between healthy human individuals. Sequenced by immunoSEQ multiplex PCR; TCRdb stores in-frame clones only, minus some. Of approximately 650,000 clones in the sample, roughly 96% are singletons; the top ten hold 0.1% to 0.11%. The sequenced material came from naive CD8+ T cells sorted from blood. The receptors come from a woman aged 25 to 39 in good health. Both conserved end residues are part of each CDR3. Each record gives: D gene, CDR3 length, V gene, clone size, J gene, CDR3 DNA, CDR3 protein. A D gene is named only where the DNA matches it firmly. Not all rows give a size; the values are once, few, many and, for expanded clones, a class.

d_gene: -
len: 15
v_gene: TRBV19
abundance: once
j_gene: TRBJ2-6
CDR3nt: TGTGCCAGTACTACCCACCTCTCTGGGGCCAACGTCCTGACTTTC
CDR3aa: CASTTHLSGANVLTF

d_gene: TRBD1
len: 15
v_gene: TRBV28
abundance: -
j_gene: TRBJ2-7
CDR3nt: TGTGCCAGCAGTTTGGGGACAGAATCCTCCTACGAGCAGTACTTC
CDR3aa: CASSLGTESSYEQYF

d_gene: -
len: 14
v_gene: TRBV27
abundance: -
j_gene: TRBJ2-7
CDR3nt: TGTGCCAGCAGTCCAGCAAGGATAACCTACGAGCAGTACTTC
CDR3aa: CASSPARITYEQYF

d_gene: TRBD2
len: 14
v_gene: TRBV30
abundance: -
j_gene: TRBJ2-7
CDR3nt: TGTGCCTGGGCGAGTAGCGGGAGCTCCTACGAGCAGTACTTC
CDR3aa: CAWASSGSSYEQYF

d_gene: -
len: 13
v_gene: TRBV5-1
abundance: -
j_gene: TRBJ2-7
CDR3nt: TGCGCCAGCAGCTTGTCAGGCGCCTACGAGCAGTACTTC
CDR3aa: CASSLSGAYEQYF

d_gene: TRBD1
len: 16
v_gene: TRBV28
abundance: -
j_gene: TRBJ2-1
CDR3nt: TGTGCCAGCAGTTTAACTGGTAGGGGGCAATACAATGAGCAGTTCTTC
CDR3aa: CASSLTGRGQYNEQFF

d_gene: -
len: 15
v_gene: TRBV27
abundance: -
j_gene: TRBJ2-2
CDR3nt: TGTGCCAGCAGTTTGGAGCGGGCAGCCTCCGGGGAGCTGTTTTTT
CDR3aa: CASSLERAASGELFF

d_gene: -
len: 13
v_gene: TRBV6-5
abundance: -
j_gene: TRBJ1-2
CDR3nt: TGTGCCAGCATGGACCACCCAGCATATGGCTACACCTTC
CDR3aa: CASMDHPAYGYTF

d_gene: TRBD2
len: 19
v_gene: TRBV9
abundance: -
j_gene: TRBJ2-3
CDR3nt: TGTGCCAGCACCCTGGGGGGACTAGCGGGAATAGTGGGCCCAGATACGCAGTATTTT
CDR3aa: CASTLGGLAGIVGPDTQYF

d_gene: TRBD1
len: 14
v_gene: TRBV7-9
abundance: -
j_gene: TRBJ1-2
CDR3nt: TGTGCCAGCAGCTTGGGACAGGGGGCGCTTGGCTACACCTTC
CDR3aa: CASSLGQGALGYTF

d_gene: -
len: 17
v_gene: TRBV27
abundance: -
j_gene: TRBJ1-5
CDR3nt: TGTGCCAGCAGTTTAACAGGGTATATTCAAAATTATCAGCCCCAGCATTTT
CDR3aa: CASSLTGYIQNYQPQHF

d_gene: -
len: 15
v_gene: TRBV4-1
abundance: -
j_gene: TRBJ1-4
CDR3nt: TGCGCCAGCAGCCAAGTTTTGTTTTCAAAAGAAAAACTGTTTTTT
CDR3aa: CASSQVLFSKEKLFF

d_gene: -
len: 13
v_gene: TRBV28
abundance: -
j_gene: TRBJ2-3
CDR3nt: TGTGCCAGCAGTTTAGTATCCACAGATACGCAGTATTTT
CDR3aa: CASSLVSTDTQYF

d_gene: TRBD1
len: 15
v_gene: TRBV28
abundance: once
j_gene: TRBJ1-1
CDR3nt: TGTGCCAGCGCTCCTTGGGGACAGGGGAACACTGAAGCTTTCTTT
CDR3aa: CASAPWGQGNTEAFF

d_gene: -
len: 13
v_gene: TRBV5-1
abundance: -
j_gene: TRBJ2-7
CDR3nt: TGCGCCAGCAGCTTGGGGGATGGGTACGAGCAGTACTTC
CDR3aa: CASSLGDGYEQYF

d_gene: -
len: 13
v_gene: TRBV2
abundance: once
j_gene: TRBJ2-7
CDR3nt: TGTGCCAGCAGTTACAGGAGCTCCTACGAGCAGTACTTC
CDR3aa: CASSYRSSYEQYF

d_gene: TRBD1
len: 14
v_gene: TRBV19
abundance: -
j_gene: TRBJ2-1
CDR3nt: TGTGCCAGTAGTCCCGGGACAGCAGACAATGAGCAGTTCTTC
CDR3aa: CASSPGTADNEQFF

d_gene: -
len: 13
v_gene: TRBV5-8
abundance: once
j_gene: TRBJ2-5
CDR3nt: TGTGCCAGCAGCTTGGATAGCGAAGAGACCCAGTACTTC
CDR3aa: CASSLDSEETQYF

d_gene: -
len: 15
v_gene: TRBV13
abundance: -
j_gene: TRBJ2-7
CDR3nt: TGTGCCAGCAGCCAGGGGCTAGCAGCTTCCTACGAGCAGTACTTC
CDR3aa: CASSQGLAASYEQYF